The text below deals with one T cell receptor (beta chain). The record originates from a study of blood T cell repertoires in COVID-19. Background on the study: Specimens from acute and convalescent COVID-19 originated in the United States, Italy and Spain. The cDNA or gDNA used as material had been derived from T cells, B-cell-depleted T cells, or PBMCs.

This CDR3 is 12 amino acids long. Trimming took 8 bases from V and 0 from J, leaving 6 bases between them. In germline, CDR1 is SGHDN, CDR2 FVKESK. Original processing notes: Estimation of nucleated cell counts relied on the amplification of reference gene primers. Profiled with immunoSEQ multiplex PCR; TCRdb holds only in-frame clones, not every one. The V and J calls and the clone size are those of that table, but D and trimming were determined from the DNA. The sample holds under 65,000 clones, more than 80% seen once. This chain connects TRBV14 to TRBJ2-3; D gene uncertain. The TCR was taken from a woman aged 80 or over with active COVID-19. The sequencing sample was made of peripheral blood. Written as DNA, the CDR3 is TGTGCCAGCGGGCCGAGCACAGATACGCAGTATTTT. It codes for CASGPSTDTQYF.